Each of the 27 T cell receptor beta chains below was sequenced from the same sample in a study of CD8 T cells in Susac syndrome. Random-hexamer reverse transcription was applied to roughly 0.5 to 1 ug RNA. TCRdb reanalysed the immunoSEQ multiplex PCR reads using MiXCR and keeps one entry per CDR3 protein. The data contain tens of thousands of distinct CDR3 sequences, roughly 95% of them singletons. Specimen: CD4+ T cells from PBMCs. The origin of the receptors is a human donor with multiple sclerosis.

This rearrangement joins TRBV20-1 to TRBJ1-5; TRBD1 is a possible D gene (6 bases). V shed 2 bases and J shed 5 bases, with 19 bases lying between them. Per the germline V gene, CDR1 is DFQATT and CDR2 is SNEGSKA (reference sequence). The length of the CDR3 is 16 residues. As DNA, the CDR3 is TGCAGTGCTAGAAGAGCGGACAGCGGGGGGGATCAGCCCCAGCATTTT. Protein: CSARRADSGGDQPQHF.

V and J are TRBV2 and TRBJ2-5, with D unclear. There are 11 residues in the CDR3. Trimming stripped 1 base from V and 8 bases from J, with 5 bases between. CDR1 is SNHLY, CDR2 FYNNEI, per germline. The CDR3 DNA sequence: TGTGCCAGCAGTGAAGAGGGAACCCAGTACTTC. It translates to CASSEEGTQYF.

This chain joins TRBV10-3 and TRBJ2-1, with 11 bases fitting TRBD1. This CDR3 comprises 16 residues. In germline, CDR1 is ENHRY, CDR2 SYGVKD. J was trimmed by 10 bases and V by 0 bases; bases with no gene match: 8. In DNA, the CDR3 is TGTGCCATCAGTGAGTCCCGGACAGGGGGCGCGTCCGAGCAGTTCTTC. Its translation is CAISESRTGGASEQFF.

The chain combines TRBV12-3 or TRBV12-4 with TRBJ1-6; 8 nucleotides align to TRBD1. This CDR3 has 15 amino acids. The junction had 5 bases not matched to a gene; V was cut back by 2 bases and J by 8 bases. The CDR3 spells CASSLPQGGHSPLHF. CDR3 in DNA: TGTGCCAGCAGTTTACCACAGGGGGGCCATTCACCCCTCCACTTT.

The chain joins TRBV7-6 to TRBJ2-2, with D perhaps TRBD1 or TRBD2 (5 bases each). Germline V lookup: CDR1 SGHVS, CDR2 FNYEAQ. The V gene lost 5 bases and the J gene lost 0 bases, with 25 bases spanning the gap. The CDR3 has 20 residues. CDR3 amino acids: CASSPRDGGPGFANTGELFF. The CDR3 region has the DNA TGTGCCAGCAGCCCCAGGGACGGAGGCCCGGGATTCGCGAACACCGGGGAGCTGTTTTTT.

The chain carries TRBV9 and TRBJ2-1; D is possibly TRBD1 (5 bases). The CDR3 spans 15 residues. V was trimmed by 2 bases and J by 0 bases, leaving 9 bases between them. Germline values: CDR1 SGDLS, CDR2 YYNGEE. Written as DNA, the CDR3 is TGTGCCAGCAGCGTCACAGGAAGCTCCTACAATGAGCAGTTCTTC. Translating gives CASSVTGSSYNEQFF. Full variable domain (missing parts from reference TRBV9 and TRBJ2-1): DSGVTQTPKHLITATGQRVTLRCSPRSGDLSVYWYQQSLDQGLQFLIQYYNGEERAKGNILERFSAQQFPDLHSELNLSSLELGDSALYFCASSVTGSSYNEQFFGPGTRLTVL.

The DNA of the CDR3 is TGTGCCAGCAGTTTATTCGGGACCCAAGAGACCCAGTACTTC. It codes for CASSLFGTQETQYF. The chain carries TRBV27 and TRBJ2-5; possibly TRBD1 or TRBD2 for D (5 bases each). The V end was cut by 1 base, the J end by 1 base, with 7 bases between. The CDR3 has 14 amino acids. CDR1 MNHEY and CDR2 SMNVEV come from the germline V gene (reference sequence).

V gene TRBV29-1 combines with J gene TRBJ1-1, with a weak D call TRBD1 (5 bases). Germline V gives CDR1 SQVTM, CDR2 ANQGSEA. CDR3 size: 12 residues. The V end lost 2 bases, the J end lost 8 bases, and 12 bases lay between the germline ends. The CDR3: CSVEMGQGEAFF. CDR3 nucleotide sequence: TGCAGCGTTGAAATGGGGCAGGGCGAAGCTTTCTTT.

The chain has TRBV6-1 and TRBJ2-3; 9 bases map to TRBD1. Trimming removed 8 bases from V and 3 bases from J; junction bases left unmatched: 15. The CDR3 consists of 17 residues. CDR1 and CDR2 from the germline V gene are MNHNS and SASEGT. For the CDR3, the DNA is TGTGCCAGCGGGACCGGGACAGGGTATCTCCAAACAGATACGCAGTATTTT. Its protein is CASGTGTGYLQTDTQYF.

The J gene is TRBJ2-1, the V gene TRBV5-1; D may be TRBD1 (5 bases). CDR3 size: 17 residues. Germline V gives CDR1 SGHRS, CDR2 YFSETQ. V was trimmed by 4 bases and J by 0 bases, leaving 17 bases between them. CDR3 protein: CASSADMGPSSYNEQFF. DNA for the CDR3: TGCGCCAGCAGCGCGGACATGGGGCCAAGCTCCTACAATGAGCAGTTCTTC.

The chain has TRBV11-2 and TRBJ1-1; 10 bases are a match to TRBD1. The CDR3 sequence is 14 residues long. The ends lost 5 bases at V and 6 bases at J; junction bases unmatched: 6. Germline CDR1 is SGHAT and CDR2 is FQNNGV. The CDR3: CASSLRQGAAEAFF. DNA of the CDR3: TGTGCCAGCAGCCTCCGACAGGGGGCCGCTGAAGCTTTCTTT. The variable domain in full, completed from reference TRBV11-2 and TRBJ1-1, reads EAGVAQSPRYKIIEKRQSVAFWCNPISGHATLYWYQQILGQGPKLLIQFQNNGVVDDSQLPKDRFSAERLKGVDSTLKIQPAKLEDSAVYLCASSLRQGAAEAFFGQGTRLTVV.

J is TRBJ1-2 and V is TRBV4-3; weak D call: TRBD1 (5 bases). Germline CDR1 and CDR2: LGHNA and YSLEER. The CDR3 totals 16 residues. The V end lost 0 bases, the J end lost 4 bases, and 15 bases lay between the germline ends. CDR3 loop: CASSQEVRDRTYGYTF. The CDR3 nucleotides read TGCGCCAGCAGCCAAGAAGTCCGGGACCGCACCTATGGCTACACCTTC.

The chain couples TRBV7-2 to TRBJ2-7; D is unclear. V lost 5 bases and J 0 bases, leaving 11 bases between the germline ends. This CDR3 spans 14 amino acids. Germline CDR1 reads SGHTA; CDR2 reads FQGNSA. The CDR3 region is CASSALRSSYEQYF. CDR3 coding DNA: TGTGCCAGCAGCGCGCTCCGGAGCTCCTACGAGCAGTACTTC.

This chain connects TRBV20-1 to TRBJ1-2; TRBD1 aligns across 8 bases. Per germline, CDR1 DFQATT and CDR2 SNEGSKA (reference sequence). V lost 2 bases and J lost 8; bases outside the gene matches: 10. CDR3 length: 14 amino acids. The CDR3, as DNA: TGCAGTGCTAGAAGACCAGGGGGCGCTGAGGGCTACACCTTC. Its protein is CSARRPGGAEGYTF.

This rearrangement joins TRBV20-1 to TRBJ1-2; D remains unclear. V shed 5 bases and J shed 8 bases, with 9 bases lying between them. The CDR3 totals 10 residues. Per the germline V gene, CDR1 is DFQATT and CDR2 is SNEGSKA (reference sequence). The CDR3 DNA is TGCAGTGCTCTTTTAGGGGGCTACACCTTC. Protein product: CSALLGGYTF.

The chain has TRBV30 and TRBJ2-5, with D possibly matching TRBD1 (5 bases). V lost 2 bases to trimming and J lost 2 bases, with 15 bases between them. Per germline, CDR1 GTSNPN and CDR2 SVGIG (reference sequence). The CDR3 contains 15 residues. DNA of the CDR3: TGTGCCTGGAGTCCCAGGGCAGGACCACAAGAGACCCAGTACTTC. This sequence encodes CAWSPRAGPQETQYF.

This sequence joins TRBV18 and TRBJ2-3; D tentatively reads TRBD1 or TRBD2 (5 bases each). Germline CDR1 reads KGHSH; CDR2 reads LQKENI. The CDR3 contains 14 residues. V dropped 3 bases and J dropped 6 bases, with 13 bases sitting between them. CDR3 sequence: CASSPLRGEDTQYF. The CDR3 DNA reads TGTGCCAGCTCACCCCTTCGAGGGGAGGATACGCAGTATTTT.

V and J are TRBV7-9 and TRBJ1-2; a possible D gene is TRBD1 (5 bases). Germline V CDR1 and CDR2: SEHNR, FQNEAQ (reference sequence). With 8 bases removed from V and 0 bases from J, the gap between germline ends came to 16 bases. CDR3 size: 15 residues. This chain's CDR3 is CASAFGQGANYGYTF. CDR3 in DNA: TGTGCCAGCGCCTTCGGGCAGGGCGCTAACTATGGCTACACCTTC.

The chain carries TRBV20-1 and TRBJ2-7; possibly TRBD1 for D (5 bases). Germline V gene lookup returns CDR1 DFQATT and CDR2 SNEGSKA (reference sequence). Trimming took off 7 bases at V and 2 bases at J, with 15 bases between the two ends. The CDR3 contains 13 residues. The CDR3 spells CSVKGIGTYEQYF. The DNA of the CDR3 is TGCAGTGTCAAGGGGATTGGGACCTACGAGCAGTACTTC.

The chain couples TRBV11-3 to TRBJ2-7; 9 bases map to TRBD1. The CDR3 has 15 amino acids. The V gene end was trimmed by 0 bases and the J gene end by 3 bases; junction bases not matched to a gene: 3. CDR1 is SGHNT and CDR2 is YENEEA in the germline V gene. The CDR3 is CASSLDGTGIYEQYF. The CDR3 nucleotides read TGTGCCAGCAGCTTAGATGGGACAGGGATCTACGAGCAGTACTTC.

The CDR3 protein is CASSLGGSDRNSRYEQYF. Written as DNA, the CDR3 is TGTGCCAGCAGCTTAGGGGGTTCCGACAGGAACTCACGCTACGAGCAGTACTTC. The genes are TRBV7-9 and TRBJ2-7; D might be TRBD1 (6 bases). CDR3 length: 18 residues. Germline-derived CDR1 and CDR2 are SEHNR and FQNEAQ (reference sequence). V gave up 1 base and J gave up 3 bases, with 22 bases separating them.

This clonotype was seen more than once but under ten times. J is TRBJ2-3 and V is TRBV20-1, with D perhaps matching TRBD1 or TRBD2 (6 bases each). The V and J ends lost 6 bases and 4 bases respectively, with 8 bases between them. This CDR3 is built from 11 residues. Germline V gene sequence: CDR1 DFQATT, CDR2 SNEGSKA (reference sequence). The CDR3 sequence: CSAGGSDTQYF. The CDR3 DNA reads as TGCAGTGCGGGGGGCTCAGATACGCAGTATTTT.

The rearrangement joins TRBV11-2 to TRBJ2-7; possible D gene TRBD1, 6 bases. This CDR3 spans 14 amino acids. V was shortened by 7 bases and J by 0 bases, with 13 bases between the two germline ends. Germline-derived CDR1 and CDR2 are SGHAT and FQNNGV. CDR3 DNA: TGTGCCAGCAAGACGGACAGACACTCCTACGAGCAGTACTTC. Residues: CASKTDRHSYEQYF.

V is TRBV20-1 and J is TRBJ1-5, with D possibly being TRBD1 (6 bases). The CDR3 is made up of 15 amino acids. V gave up 4 bases and J gave up 2 bases, with 15 bases separating them. Germline loops: CDR1 DFQATT, CDR2 SNEGSKA (reference sequence). CDR3 amino acids: CSATASRGGNQPQHF. CDR3 sequence (DNA): TGCAGTGCTACGGCTTCCAGGGGTGGCAATCAGCCCCAGCATTTT.

V gene TRBV19 combines with J gene TRBJ2-7; 8 bases are shared with TRBD1. CDR3 length: 14 residues. V shed 3 bases, J shed 4 bases, and the junction held 5 bases outside the gene matches. Germline CDR1 and CDR2: LNHDA and SQIVND (reference sequence). The CDR3: CASSIDRGRYEQYF. CDR3 nucleotides: TGTGCCAGTAGTATTGACAGGGGCAGGTACGAGCAGTACTTC.

The genes are TRBV6-6 and TRBJ1-6; possibly TRBD1 for D (5 bases). Trimming removed 2 bases at V and 5 bases at J, with 7 bases between. Germline lookup yields CDR1 MNHNY and CDR2 SVGAGI (reference sequence). CDR3 length: 14 residues. CDR3 DNA sequence: TGTGCCAGCAGTTACGGGGGGAATAATTCACCCCTCCACTTT. Translated: CASSYGGNNSPLHF.

The chain links TRBV29-1 to TRBJ2-5, with D possibly TRBD2 on 6 matching bases. The ends were cut back, 4 bases at V and 4 bases at J, with 13 bases in the middle. The CDR3 consists of 13 residues. Germline CDR1 and CDR2: SQVTM and ANQGSEA. For the CDR3, the DNA is TGCAGCGTTGGGCGGGGATTTTTAGAGACCCAGTACTTC. As protein: CSVGRGFLETQYF.